The T cell receptor (beta chain) described here comes from a study of T cell changes during pregnancy in multiple sclerosis. V shed 4 bases, J shed 1 base, and the junction held 2 bases outside the gene matches. The CDR3 has 15 residues. CDR1 is MRHNA and CDR2 is SNTAGT in the germline V gene. Sequenced by immunoSEQ multiplex PCR; TCRdb stores in-frame clones only, minus some. The table includes some 55,000 clones, approximately 87% detected once. This clone has a handful of counts. V usage is TRBV6-4 and J usage is TRBJ2-3; 10 bases agree with TRBD2. The sequence derives from a human donor whose cells served as feeder cells for cultures in a pregnancy study. Sequencing input: peripheral blood from another person, used as feeder cells. CDR3 in DNA: TGTGCCAGCAGTGCTAGCGGGGGTGGCACAGATACGCAGTATTTT. It codes for CASSASGGGTDTQYF.